This entry features one T cell receptor (beta chain) sequence. No antigen is known for it. The germline V gene has CDR1 KGHSH and CDR2 LQKENI. V was trimmed by 1 base and J by 7 bases, leaving 13 bases between them. CDR3 length equals 14 residues. 5'RACE, which relied on constant-segment primers, yielded TCR alpha and TCR beta cDNA libraries carrying sample barcodes and UMIs. TCRdb called the 5' RACE reads again in MiXCR, with one record for every CDR3 protein. Of about 430,000 distinct CDR3 sequences listed, roughly 18% were seen once; the top ten hold 20% to 25%. The source of the sample is a study of T-cell memory formation after mild COVID-19. At the level of the study: TCR clustering was largely donor specific.

Study-wide points: Clones that contracted clustered mainly in CM and EM if CD4+ and in EMRA if CD8+. Later expanders leaned toward CD4+, whereas clones contracting from day 15 to 85 were balanced CD4/CD8.

This rearrangement joins TRBV18 to TRBJ1-1; D gene unclear. This sequence originates from a man between 18 and 35 years old who had mild COVID-19 (a few samples of this study predate the infection). Cell type and time point are not known. Input material: PBMCs or a T cell subset sorted from them (not recorded which). CDR3 sequence reads: CASSPRWERFEAFF. CDR3 nucleotide sequence: TGTGCCAGCTCACCACGTTGGGAACGGTTTGAAGCTTTCTTT. Filled out from reference TRBV18 and TRBJ1-1, the complete variable domain reads NAGVMQNPRHLVRRRGQEARLRCSPMKGHSHVYWYRQLPEEGLKFMVYLQKENIIDESGMPKERFSAEFPKEGPSILRIQQVVRGDSAAYFCASSPRWERFEAFFGQGTRLTVV.